This record looks at one TCR beta chain sequence and its context. No antigen is known for it. Method: immunoSEQ multiplex PCR; TCRdb's copy keeps in-frame clones and lacks some. The table lists some 54,000 clones, less than 90% of them singletons. This sample was included in a study of OX40 agonist ivuxolimab in advanced cancers. Study-level background: Three individuals attained partial responses, comprising one hepatocellular carcinoma case and two cutaneous melanoma cases. Findings and limits, study-wide: Dose levels from 0.1 to 3.0 mg/kg saw CD4+ and CD8+ blood T cells expand clonally by week 6.

Trimming left V 4 bases short and J 3 bases short, with 7 bases between. Germline V CDR1 and CDR2: ENHRY, SYGVKD. The CDR3 sequence is 12 residues long. The receptor was derived from an adult with an advanced solid tumor such as melanoma, head and neck, liver or kidney cancer. This chain joins TRBV10-3 and TRBJ2-7; maybe TRBD1 (6 bases). The sample was CD4+ or CD8+ T cells sorted from blood, taken in a trial of the OX40 agonist ivuxolimab. The CDR3 loop reads CAISGQVYEQYF. The DNA of the CDR3 is TGTGCCATCAGTGGACAGGTCTACGAGCAGTACTTC.